This entry concerns a single T cell receptor (beta chain). What it binds is not known. PCR amplification relied on 60 Vbeta primers (plus 13 Jbeta primers). TCRdb's table, derived via immunoSEQ multiplex PCR, lists solely in-frame clones and lacks some. In the table there are approximately 150,000 clones, approximately 81% of which are singletons. This sample was included in a study of cytomegalovirus exposure and HLA in healthy donors. General study points: Sequences of the TCR beta chain were said to predict the HLA-A and HLA-B alleles of most subjects accurately. In vitro assays verified that three CMV-associated chains recognized CMV antigens specifically. After further analysis at a later stage, 16,951 TCR beta sequences were associated with HLA alleles at 0.05 false discovery rate.

Germline CDR1 SGDLS, CDR2 YYNGEE. The CDR3 has 15 residues. V gave up 3 bases and J gave up 0 bases; unmatched junction bases: 4. This rearrangement joins TRBV9 to TRBJ2-3; 7 bases fit TRBD2. The sequenced sample was PBMCs. The clonotype comes from a man younger than 40 in good health and CMV-seropositive. The CDR3 sequence: CASSALASSTDTQYF. The DNA for the CDR3 is TGTGCCAGCAGCGCACTAGCGTCGAGCACAGATACGCAGTATTTT.